The rows below give T cell receptor beta chains drawn from one sample of a study of blood T cell repertoires in COVID-19. The table came from immunoSEQ multiplex PCR; TCRdb's copy has only in-frame clones and leaves some out. The sample lists some 200,000 clones; roughly 80% were seen once. The sample consisted of peripheral blood. The receptors originated from a woman older than 75 with active or convalescent COVID-19. Both conserved end residues are part of each CDR3. A D gene is named only where the DNA matches it firmly. Expanded clones are given a class, and other clones once, few, many or no size at all.

v_call	j_call	clone_size	d_call	cdr3_aa	cdr3_nt
TRBV19	TRBJ2-3	-	-	CASSIGWTSTDTQYF	TGTGCCAGTAGTATCGGCTGGACTAGCACAGATACGCAGTATTTT
TRBV15	TRBJ1-2	-	-	CATSRAMNRPRGAYGYTF	TGTGCCACCAGCAGAGCTATGAACAGGCCCCGTGGAGCATATGGCTACACCTTC
TRBV5-6	TRBJ1-1	few	-	CASSFSPTLSPEAFF	TGTGCCAGCAGCTTTTCCCCCACTTTGAGTCCTGAAGCTTTCTTT
TRBV19	TRBJ2-1	-	TRBD1	CASSGSTGGVKNEQFF	TGTGCCAGTAGTGGGTCCACAGGGGGTGTTAAGAATGAGCAGTTCTTC
TRBV18	TRBJ2-7	-	-	CASSPKHDTYEQYF	TGTGCCAGCTCACCAAAACATGATACCTACGAGCAGTACTTC
TRBV12-3/TRBV12-4	TRBJ1-4	-	-	CASSTGNEKLFF	TGTGCCAGCAGTACAGGGAATGAAAAACTGTTTTTT
TRBV5-8	TRBJ2-7	-	TRBD1	CASSFRDRGEEQYF	TGTGCCAGCAGCTTCCGGGACAGGGGTGAGGAGCAGTACTTC
TRBV5-6	TRBJ2-7	-	-	CASSLEGLGGYEQYF	TGTGCCAGCAGCTTGGAAGGCCTAGGAGGCTACGAGCAGTACTTC
TRBV6-2/TRBV6-3	TRBJ2-4	-	-	CASSYSGLDIQYF	TGTGCCAGCAGTTACTCGGGCTTGGACATTCAGTACTTC
TRBV4-2	TRBJ2-7	-	-	CASSPGTGRNEQYF	TGTGCCAGCAGCCCAGGTACAGGGAGAAACGAGCAGTACTTC
TRBV27	TRBJ1-6	few	-	CASSLFPDTYNSPLHF	TGTGCCAGCAGTTTATTCCCGGACACCTATAATTCACCCCTCCACTTT
TRBV2	TRBJ2-5	-	TRBD1	CASTRGTGGARETQYF	TGTGCCAGCACACGGGGGACAGGGGGCGCGCGGGAGACCCAGTACTTC
TRBV7-7	TRBJ2-2	-	TRBD1	CASSSTTGQGGTGELFF	TGTGCTAGCAGCTCAACCACGGGACAGGGTGGCACCGGGGAGCTGTTTTTT
TRBV5-1	TRBJ1-3	-	-	CASSDGGAGNTIYF	TGCGCCAGCAGTGACGGGGGTGCTGGAAACACCATATATTTT
TRBV21-1	TRBJ2-1	-	-	CASSKPLGGGGEQFF	TGTGCCAGCAGCAAACCCCTGGGGGGGGGTGGTGAGCAGTTCTTC
TRBV28	TRBJ1-2	-	TRBD1	CASSLGDRDRVIGAGYTF	TGTGCCAGCAGTTTGGGAGACCGGGACAGGGTGATTGGTGCTGGCTACACCTTC
TRBV2	TRBJ1-1	-	-	CASCNTGNTEAFF	TGTGCCAGCTGTAATACAGGGAACACTGAAGCTTTCTTT
TRBV2	TRBJ1-3	-	-	CASSMDTGSGNTIYF	TGTGCCAGCAGCATGGACACTGGCTCTGGAAACACCATATATTTT
TRBV28	TRBJ1-6	few	-	CASSPPSSPLHF	TGTGCCAGCAGTCCACCAAGCTCACCCCTCCACTTT
TRBV19	TRBJ1-5	-	TRBD1	CASSPLDRGGNQPQHF	TGTGCCAGTAGCCCTTTGGACAGGGGAGGGAATCAGCCCCAGCATTTT
TRBV5-1	TRBJ2-1	-	TRBD2	CASSPGLAGGTNEQFF	TGCGCCAGCAGCCCGGGACTAGCGGGAGGGACGAATGAGCAGTTCTTC
TRBV29-1	TRBJ2-3	-	TRBD1	CSVGQGNTDTQYF	TGCAGCGTTGGACAGGGCAATACAGATACGCAGTATTTT
TRBV28	TRBJ1-1	-	TRBD1	CASRTTGGPHTEAFF	TGTGCCAGCAGAACTACAGGGGGACCGCACACTGAAGCTTTCTTT
TRBV4-1	TRBJ1-2	-	-	CASSQLPGENYGYTF	TGCGCCAGCAGCCAATTGCCAGGGGAGAACTATGGCTACACCTTC
TRBV5-1	TRBJ1-2	-	-	CASSLARGEGGYTF	TGCGCCAGCAGCTTGGCTCGCGGGGAGGGTGGCTACACCTTC
TRBV19	TRBJ2-5	-	TRBD1	CASSRTGRAETQYF	TGTGCCAGTAGCAGGACAGGGAGAGCGGAGACCCAGTACTTC
TRBV30	TRBJ2-2	-	TRBD1	CACTVRQGAGELFF	TGTGCCTGTACAGTGAGACAGGGGGCCGGGGAGCTGTTTTTT
TRBV6-5	TRBJ2-3	-	TRBD1	CASSYSWTGPVATQYF	TGTGCCAGCAGTTACTCATGGACAGGCCCGGTGGCTACGCAGTATTTT
TRBV7-8	TRBJ1-1	-	TRBD1	CASRRGQGSVAFF	TGTGCCAGCAGGCGAGGACAGGGGAGCGTAGCTTTCTTT